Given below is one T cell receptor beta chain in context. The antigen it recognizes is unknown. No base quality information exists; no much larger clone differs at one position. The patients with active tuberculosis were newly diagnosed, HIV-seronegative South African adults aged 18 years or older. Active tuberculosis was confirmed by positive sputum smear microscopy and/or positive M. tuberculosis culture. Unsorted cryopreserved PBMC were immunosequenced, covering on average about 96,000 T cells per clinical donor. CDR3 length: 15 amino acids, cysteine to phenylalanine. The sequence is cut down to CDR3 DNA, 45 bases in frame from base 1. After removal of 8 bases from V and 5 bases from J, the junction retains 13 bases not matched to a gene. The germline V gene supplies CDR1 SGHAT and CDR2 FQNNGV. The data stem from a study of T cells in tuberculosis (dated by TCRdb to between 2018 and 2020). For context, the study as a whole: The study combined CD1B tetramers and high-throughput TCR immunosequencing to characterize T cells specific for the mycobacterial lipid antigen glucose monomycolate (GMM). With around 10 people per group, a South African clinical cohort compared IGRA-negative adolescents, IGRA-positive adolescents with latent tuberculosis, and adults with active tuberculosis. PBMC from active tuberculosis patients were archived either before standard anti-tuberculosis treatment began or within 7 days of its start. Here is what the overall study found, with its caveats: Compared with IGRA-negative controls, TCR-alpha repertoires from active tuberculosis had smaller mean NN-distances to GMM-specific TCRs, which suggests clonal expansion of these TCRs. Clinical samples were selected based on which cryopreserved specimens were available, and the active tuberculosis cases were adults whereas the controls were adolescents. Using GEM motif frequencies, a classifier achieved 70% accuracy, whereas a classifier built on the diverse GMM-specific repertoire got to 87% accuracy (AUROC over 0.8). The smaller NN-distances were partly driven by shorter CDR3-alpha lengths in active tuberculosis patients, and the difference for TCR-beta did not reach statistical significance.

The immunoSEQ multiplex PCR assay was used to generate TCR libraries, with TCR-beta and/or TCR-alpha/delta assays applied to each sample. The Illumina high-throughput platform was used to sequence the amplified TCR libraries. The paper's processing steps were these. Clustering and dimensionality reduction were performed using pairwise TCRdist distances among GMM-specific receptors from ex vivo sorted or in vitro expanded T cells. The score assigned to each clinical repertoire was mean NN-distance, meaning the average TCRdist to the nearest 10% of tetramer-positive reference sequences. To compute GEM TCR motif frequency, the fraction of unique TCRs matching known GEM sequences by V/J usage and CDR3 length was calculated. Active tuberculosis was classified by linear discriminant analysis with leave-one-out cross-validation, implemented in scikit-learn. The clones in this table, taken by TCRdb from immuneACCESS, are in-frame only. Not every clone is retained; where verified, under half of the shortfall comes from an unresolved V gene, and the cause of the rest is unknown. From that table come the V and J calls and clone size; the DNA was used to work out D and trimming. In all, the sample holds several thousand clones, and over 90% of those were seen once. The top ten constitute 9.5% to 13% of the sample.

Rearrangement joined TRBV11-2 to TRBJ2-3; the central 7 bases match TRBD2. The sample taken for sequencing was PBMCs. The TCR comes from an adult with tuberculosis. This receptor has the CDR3 CASQKLASEKDTQYF. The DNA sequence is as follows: TGTGCCAGCCAAAAACTAGCGTCCGAGAAAGATACGCAGTATTTT.